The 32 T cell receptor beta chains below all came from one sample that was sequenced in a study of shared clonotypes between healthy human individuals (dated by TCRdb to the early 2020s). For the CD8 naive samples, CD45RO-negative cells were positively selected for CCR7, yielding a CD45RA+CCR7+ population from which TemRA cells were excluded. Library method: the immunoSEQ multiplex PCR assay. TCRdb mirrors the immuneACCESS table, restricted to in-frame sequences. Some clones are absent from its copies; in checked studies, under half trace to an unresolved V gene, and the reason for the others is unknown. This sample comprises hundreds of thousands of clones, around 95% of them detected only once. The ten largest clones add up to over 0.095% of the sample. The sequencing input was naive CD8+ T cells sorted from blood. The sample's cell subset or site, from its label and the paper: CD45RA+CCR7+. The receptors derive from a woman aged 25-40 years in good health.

CDR3 region: CASSRGTANTGELFF. The CDR3 nucleotides are TGTGCCAGTAGTCGCGGGACTGCGAACACCGGGGAGCTGTTTTTT. V gene TRBV19 combines with J gene TRBJ2-2; a possible D gene is TRBD2 (6 bases). V was clipped by 5 bases and J by 0 bases, with 10 bases between them. Germline V gene data show CDR1 as LNHDA and CDR2 as SQIVND (reference sequence). The CDR3 sequence is 15 residues long.

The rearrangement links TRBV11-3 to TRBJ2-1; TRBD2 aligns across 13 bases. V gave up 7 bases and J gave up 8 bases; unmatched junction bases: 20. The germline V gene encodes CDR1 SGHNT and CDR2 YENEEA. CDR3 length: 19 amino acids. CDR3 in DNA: TGTGCCAGCACCCGACTAGCGGGAGGCGGCGGCGCCTTTATGGATGAGCAGTTCTTC. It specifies CASTRLAGGGGAFMDEQFF.

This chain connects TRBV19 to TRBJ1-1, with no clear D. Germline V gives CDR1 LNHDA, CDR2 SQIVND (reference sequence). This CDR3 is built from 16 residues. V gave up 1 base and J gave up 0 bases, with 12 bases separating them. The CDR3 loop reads CASSIGGLTVNTEAFF. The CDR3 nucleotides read TGTGCCAGTAGTATAGGCGGACTCACTGTGAACACTGAAGCTTTCTTT. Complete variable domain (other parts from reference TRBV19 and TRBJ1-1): DGGITQSPKYLFRKEGQNVTLSCEQNLNHDAMYWYRQDPGQGLRLIYYSQIVNDFQKGDIAEGYSVSREKKESFPLTVTSAQKNPTAFYLCASSIGGLTVNTEAFFGQGTRLTVV.

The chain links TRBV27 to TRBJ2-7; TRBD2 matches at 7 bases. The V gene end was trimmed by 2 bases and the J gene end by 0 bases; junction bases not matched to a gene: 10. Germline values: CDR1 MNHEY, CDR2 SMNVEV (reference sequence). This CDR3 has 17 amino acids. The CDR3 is CASSLTQGSGISYEQYF. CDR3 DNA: TGTGCCAGCAGTTTAACCCAAGGGAGCGGGATCTCCTACGAGCAGTACTTC.

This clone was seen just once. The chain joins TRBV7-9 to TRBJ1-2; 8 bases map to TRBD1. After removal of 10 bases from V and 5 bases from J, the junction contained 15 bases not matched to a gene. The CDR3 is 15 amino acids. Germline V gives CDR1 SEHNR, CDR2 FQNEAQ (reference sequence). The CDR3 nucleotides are TGTGCCACCAGGACGGTGGAGGACAGGGTATATGGCTACACCTTC. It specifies CATRTVEDRVYGYTF. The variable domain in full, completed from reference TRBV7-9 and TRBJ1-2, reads DTGVSQNPRHKITKRGQNVTFRCDPISEHNRLYWYRQTLGQGPEFLTYFQNEAQLEKSRLLSDRFSAERPKGSFSTLEIQRTEQGDSAMYLCATRTVEDRVYGYTFGSGTRLTVV.

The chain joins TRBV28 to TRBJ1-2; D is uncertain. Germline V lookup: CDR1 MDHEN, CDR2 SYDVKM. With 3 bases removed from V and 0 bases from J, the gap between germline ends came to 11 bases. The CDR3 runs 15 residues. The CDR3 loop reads CASSFNRASNYGYTF. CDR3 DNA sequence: TGTGCCAGCAGTTTTAACCGGGCCTCTAACTATGGCTACACCTTC.

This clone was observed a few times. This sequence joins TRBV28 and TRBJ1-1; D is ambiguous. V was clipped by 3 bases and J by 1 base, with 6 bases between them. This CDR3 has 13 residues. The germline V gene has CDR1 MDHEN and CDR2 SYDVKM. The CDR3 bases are TGTGCCAGCAGTTTCAACGGGAACACTGAAGCTTTCTTT. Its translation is CASSFNGNTEAFF.

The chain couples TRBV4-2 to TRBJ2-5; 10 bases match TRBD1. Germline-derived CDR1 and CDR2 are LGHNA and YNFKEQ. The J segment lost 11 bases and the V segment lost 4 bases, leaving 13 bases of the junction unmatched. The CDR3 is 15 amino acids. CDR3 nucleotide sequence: TGTGCCAGCAGCCCAGCCGGGACAGGGGTAGATGAGCAGTACTTC. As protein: CASSPAGTGVDEQYF.

The CDR3 here is CASSLELAGERETQYF. CDR3 nucleotide sequence: TGTGCCAGCAGCTTGGAACTAGCGGGAGAGCGGGAGACCCAGTACTTC. The V and J genes are TRBV5-6 and TRBJ2-5; 11 nucleotides agree with TRBD2. CDR1 is SGHDT and CDR2 is YYEEEE in the germline V gene. V lost 0 bases to trimming and J lost 5 bases; unmatched junction nucleotides: 6. This CDR3 has 16 residues.

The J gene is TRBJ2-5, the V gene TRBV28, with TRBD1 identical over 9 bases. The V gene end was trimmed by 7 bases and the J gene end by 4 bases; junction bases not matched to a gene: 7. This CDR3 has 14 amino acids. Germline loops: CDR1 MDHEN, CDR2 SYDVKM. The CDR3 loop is CASNPTGGRETQYF. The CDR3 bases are TGTGCCAGCAACCCGACAGGGGGTCGAGAGACCCAGTACTTC.

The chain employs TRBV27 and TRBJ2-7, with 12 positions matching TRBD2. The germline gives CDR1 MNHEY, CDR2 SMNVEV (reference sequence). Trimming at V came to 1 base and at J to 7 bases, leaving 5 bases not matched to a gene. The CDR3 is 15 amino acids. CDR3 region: CASSLWTSGAGEQYF. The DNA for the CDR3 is TGTGCCAGCAGTTTATGGACTAGCGGGGCGGGGGAGCAGTACTTC.

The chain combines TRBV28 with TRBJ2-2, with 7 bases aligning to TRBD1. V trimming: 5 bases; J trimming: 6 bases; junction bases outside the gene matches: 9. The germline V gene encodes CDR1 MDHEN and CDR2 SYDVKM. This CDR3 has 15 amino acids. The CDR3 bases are TGTGCCAGCAGTACATCACAGGGGAATCCCGGGGAGCTGTTTTTT. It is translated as CASSTSQGNPGELFF.

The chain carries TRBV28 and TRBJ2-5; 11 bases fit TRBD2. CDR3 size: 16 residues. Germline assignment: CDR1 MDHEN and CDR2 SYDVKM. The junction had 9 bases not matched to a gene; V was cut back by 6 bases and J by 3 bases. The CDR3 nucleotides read TGTGCCAGCAGGGGATCCGGGACTAGCGGAAAAGAGACCCAGTACTTC. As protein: CASRGSGTSGKETQYF. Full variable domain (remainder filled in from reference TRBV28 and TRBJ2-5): DVKVTQSSRYLVKRTGEKVFLECVQDMDHENMFWYRQDPGLGLRLIYFSYDVKMKEKGDIPEGYSVSREKKERFSLILESASTNQTSMYLCASRGSGTSGKETQYFGPGTRLLVL.

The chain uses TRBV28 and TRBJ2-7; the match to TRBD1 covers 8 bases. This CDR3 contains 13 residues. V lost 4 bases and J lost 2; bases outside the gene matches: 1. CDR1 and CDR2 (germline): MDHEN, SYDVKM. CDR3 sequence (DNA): TGTGCCAGCAGTTGGGGACAGGCCTACGAGCAGTACTTC. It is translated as CASSWGQAYEQYF.

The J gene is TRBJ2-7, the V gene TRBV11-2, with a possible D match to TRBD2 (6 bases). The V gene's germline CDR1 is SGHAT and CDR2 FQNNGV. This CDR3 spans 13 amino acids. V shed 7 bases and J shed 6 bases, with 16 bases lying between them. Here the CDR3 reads CASTPGVAVEQYF. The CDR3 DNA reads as TGTGCCAGCACACCCGGGGTAGCGGTCGAGCAGTACTTC.

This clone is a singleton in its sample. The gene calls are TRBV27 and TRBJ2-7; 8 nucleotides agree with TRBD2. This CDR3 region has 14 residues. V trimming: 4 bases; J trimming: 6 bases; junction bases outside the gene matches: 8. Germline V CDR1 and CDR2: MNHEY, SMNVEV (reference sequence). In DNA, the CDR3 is TGTGCCAGCAGTTGGGGACTAGGATCCCCCGAGCAGTACTTC. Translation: CASSWGLGSPEQYF.

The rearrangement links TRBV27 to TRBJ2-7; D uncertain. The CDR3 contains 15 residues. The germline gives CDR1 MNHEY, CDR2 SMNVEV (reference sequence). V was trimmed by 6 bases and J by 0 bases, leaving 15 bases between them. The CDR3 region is CASSAFGESSYEQYF. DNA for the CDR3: TGTGCCAGCAGCGCGTTTGGCGAGAGCTCCTACGAGCAGTACTTC.

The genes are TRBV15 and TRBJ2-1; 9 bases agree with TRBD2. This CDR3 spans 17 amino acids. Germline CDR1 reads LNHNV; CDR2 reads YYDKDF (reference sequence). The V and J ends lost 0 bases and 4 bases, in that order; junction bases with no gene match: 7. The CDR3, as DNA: TGTGCCACCAGCAGAGATTTACTAGCGGGCACATACAATGAGCAGTTCTTC. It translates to CATSRDLLAGTYNEQFF.

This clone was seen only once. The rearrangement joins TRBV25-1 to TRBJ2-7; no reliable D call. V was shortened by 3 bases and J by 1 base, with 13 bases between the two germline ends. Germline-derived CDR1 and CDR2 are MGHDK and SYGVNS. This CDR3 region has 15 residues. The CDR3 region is CASSDPGDKSYEQYF. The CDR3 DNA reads TGTGCCAGCAGTGACCCTGGTGACAAGTCCTACGAGCAGTACTTC.

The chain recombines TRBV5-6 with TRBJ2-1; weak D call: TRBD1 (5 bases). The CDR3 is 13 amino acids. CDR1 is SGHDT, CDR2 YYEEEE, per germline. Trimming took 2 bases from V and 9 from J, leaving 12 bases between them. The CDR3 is CASSFQGNTEQFF. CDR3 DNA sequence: TGTGCCAGCAGCTTCCAGGGTAACACTGAGCAGTTCTTC.

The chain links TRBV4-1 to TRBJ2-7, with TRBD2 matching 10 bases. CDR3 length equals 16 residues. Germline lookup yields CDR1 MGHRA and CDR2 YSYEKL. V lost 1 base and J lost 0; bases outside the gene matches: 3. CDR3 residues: CASSQASGGFSYEQYF. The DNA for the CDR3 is TGCGCCAGCAGCCAAGCTAGCGGGGGATTCTCCTACGAGCAGTACTTC.

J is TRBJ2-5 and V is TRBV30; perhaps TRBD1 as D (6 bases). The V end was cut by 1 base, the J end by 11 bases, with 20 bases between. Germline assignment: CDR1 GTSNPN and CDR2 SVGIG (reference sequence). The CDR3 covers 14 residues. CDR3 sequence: CAWSEGGQFPGQYF. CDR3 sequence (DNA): TGTGCCTGGAGTGAAGGCGGACAGTTCCCTGGGCAGTACTTC.

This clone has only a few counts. This CDR3 reads CASSLHGSSYEQYF. The CDR3 DNA is TGTGCCAGCAGTTTACATGGAAGCTCCTACGAGCAGTACTTC. The rearrangement uses TRBV27 and TRBJ2-7, with D hard to call. This CDR3 has 14 amino acids. Trimming cost V 2 bases and J 0 bases, with 8 bases left between them. Germline values: CDR1 MNHEY, CDR2 SMNVEV (reference sequence).

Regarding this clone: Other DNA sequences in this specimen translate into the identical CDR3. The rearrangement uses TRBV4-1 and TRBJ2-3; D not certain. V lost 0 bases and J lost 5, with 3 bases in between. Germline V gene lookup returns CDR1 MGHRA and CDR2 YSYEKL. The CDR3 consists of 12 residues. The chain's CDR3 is CASSQEEDTQYF. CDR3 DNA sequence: TGCGCCAGCAGCCAAGAGGAAGATACGCAGTATTTT.

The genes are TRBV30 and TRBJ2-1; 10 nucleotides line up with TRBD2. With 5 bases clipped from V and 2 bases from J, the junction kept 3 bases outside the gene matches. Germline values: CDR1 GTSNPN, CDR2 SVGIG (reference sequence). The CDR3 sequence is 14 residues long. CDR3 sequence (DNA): TGTGCCTGGCTAGCGGGAGTCACCTACAATGAGCAGTTCTTC. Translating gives CAWLAGVTYNEQFF.

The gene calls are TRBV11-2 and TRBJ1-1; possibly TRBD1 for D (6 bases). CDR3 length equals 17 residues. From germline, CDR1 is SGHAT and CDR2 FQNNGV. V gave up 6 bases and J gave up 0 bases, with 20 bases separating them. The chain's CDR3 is CASSPRGAGRMNTEAFF. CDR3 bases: TGTGCCAGCAGTCCCCGGGGGGCAGGTCGAATGAACACTGAAGCTTTCTTT. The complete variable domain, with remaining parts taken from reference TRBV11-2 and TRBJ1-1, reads EAGVAQSPRYKIIEKRQSVAFWCNPISGHATLYWYQQILGQGPKLLIQFQNNGVVDDSQLPKDRFSAERLKGVDSTLKIQPAKLEDSAVYLCASSPRGAGRMNTEAFFGQGTRLTVV.

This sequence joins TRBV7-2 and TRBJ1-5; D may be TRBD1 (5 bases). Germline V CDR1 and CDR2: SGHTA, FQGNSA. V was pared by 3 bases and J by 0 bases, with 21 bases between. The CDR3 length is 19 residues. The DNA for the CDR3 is TGTGCCAGCAGCTTTATCGGGGCGGTTGTCACGGATAGCAATCAGCCCCAGCATTTT. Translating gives CASSFIGAVVTDSNQPQHF. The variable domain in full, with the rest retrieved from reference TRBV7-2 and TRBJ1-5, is GAGVSQSPSNKVTEKGKDVELRCDPISGHTALYWYRQSLGQGLEFLIYFQGNSAPDKSGLPSDRFSAERTGGSVSTLTIQRTQQEDSAVYLCASSFIGAVVTDSNQPQHFGDGTRLSIL.

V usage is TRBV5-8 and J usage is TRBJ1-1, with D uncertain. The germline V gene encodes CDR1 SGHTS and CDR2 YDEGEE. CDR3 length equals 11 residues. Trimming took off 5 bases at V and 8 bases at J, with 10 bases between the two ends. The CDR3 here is CASRFSGEAFF. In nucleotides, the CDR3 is TGTGCCAGCAGATTTAGTGGAGAAGCTTTCTTT.

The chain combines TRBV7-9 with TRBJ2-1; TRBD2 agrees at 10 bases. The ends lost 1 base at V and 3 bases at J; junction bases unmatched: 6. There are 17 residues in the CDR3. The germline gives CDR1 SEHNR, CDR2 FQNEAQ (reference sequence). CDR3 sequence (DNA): TGTGCCAGCAGCTTAGGGCGAGCGGGAGGGGGCTACAATGAGCAGTTCTTC. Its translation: CASSLGRAGGGYNEQFF.

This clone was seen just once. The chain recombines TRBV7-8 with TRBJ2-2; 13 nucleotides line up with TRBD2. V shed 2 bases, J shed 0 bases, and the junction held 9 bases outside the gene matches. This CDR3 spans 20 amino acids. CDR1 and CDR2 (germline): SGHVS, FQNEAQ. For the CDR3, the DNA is TGTGCCAGCAGCTTACTCGCCCGGGGACTAGCGGGAACGAACACCGGGGAGCTGTTTTTT. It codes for CASSLLARGLAGTNTGELFF.

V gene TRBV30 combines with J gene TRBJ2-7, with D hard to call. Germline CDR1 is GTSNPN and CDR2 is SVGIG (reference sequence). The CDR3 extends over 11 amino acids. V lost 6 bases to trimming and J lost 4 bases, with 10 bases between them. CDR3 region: CACSSGYEQYF. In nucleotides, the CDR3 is TGTGCCTGCTCGTCGGGTTACGAGCAGTACTTC.

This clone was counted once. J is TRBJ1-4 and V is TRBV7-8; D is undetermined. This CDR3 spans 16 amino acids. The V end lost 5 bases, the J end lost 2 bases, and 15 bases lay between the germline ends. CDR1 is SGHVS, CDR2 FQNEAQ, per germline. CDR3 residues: CASSRGSASTNEKLFF. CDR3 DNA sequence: TGTGCCAGCAGCCGTGGGAGTGCCTCGACTAATGAAAAACTGTTTTTT.